This T cell receptor (beta chain) emerged from a study of cytomegalovirus exposure and HLA in healthy donors. Study information: Around 77% of around 390 genotyped donors fell in the Caucasian-associated ancestry cluster.

Study-wide results and limits: It was reportedly the case that the classifier diagnosed cytomegalovirus status with high specificity and sensitivity. TCR beta V- and J-gene trimming was later associated with a missense DCLRE1C variant.

PCR amplification relied on 60 Vbeta primers (plus 13 Jbeta primers). Measured with immunoSEQ multiplex PCR; TCRdb has only the in-frame clones, and not every one. The data hold some 270,000 clones, with roughly 80% observed a single time. This CDR3 contains 12 residues. V lost 3 bases, J lost 10 bases, and 12 bases lay in between. Germline V gene sequence: CDR1 MNHEY, CDR2 SMNVEV (reference sequence). Note on this clone: The target antigen is unknown.

The sequencing sample was made of PBMCs. The clonotype comes from a girl aged 2 to 9 in good health and CMV-seronegative. The chain is built from TRBV27 and TRBJ1-1, with a possible D match to TRBD1 (5 bases). The CDR3 spells CASSLGGRVAFF. The CDR3 nucleotides are TGTGCCAGCAGTTTGGGGGGAAGGGTAGCTTTCTTT.